This T cell receptor (beta chain) was documented in a study of naive and memory T cell subsets. Study conclusions and caveats: In naive cells, over 90% of TCR sequences were seen only once.

An equimolar mix of two oligonucleotides served as the beta constant-region primer for TRBC1 and TRBC2. An oligonucleotide with the SP2 primer and a 12-nucleotide UMI was ligated to the cDNA 3' end. Four rounds of PCR amplified the ligated cDNA using nested alpha and beta constant-region primers plus SP2. In TCRdb, the UMI-ligation and nested PCR reads were re-called with MiXCR into one record per CDR3 protein. The sample consists of about 80,000 distinct CDR3 sequences, 13% of them appearing once. In this sample, this clonotype turned up a few times. The antigen is unknown. Sequencing was done on a sample of central memory CD4+ T cells from blood. This receptor was taken from a human donor in good health.

The CDR3 bases are TGTGCCAGCTCACCACAGGGGGCGCAGGACGAGCAGTACTTC. Its protein product is CASSPQGAQDEQYF. V is TRBV18 and J is TRBJ2-7; TRBD1 agrees at 7 bases. The V segment lost 1 base and the J segment 5 bases; nucleotides outside the gene matches: 5. The CDR3 sequence is 14 residues long. Germline-derived CDR1 and CDR2 are KGHSH and LQKENI.